This T cell receptor (beta chain) appears in the sequencing data of a study of cytomegalovirus exposure and HLA in healthy donors. The wider study: The 120 validation repertoires and the 666 first-cohort repertoires shared a platform, a later analysis reported. The study's findings and limits: It was found in a later analysis that first-cohort TCR clusters tended to co-occur in the 90 to 150 validation repertoires. Reports described diagnosis of cytomegalovirus status by the classifier as highly specific and sensitive. Most TCRs appeared rarely, but some public TCRs recurred in many donors.

V was cut by 4 bases and J by 0 bases, with 17 bases left in between. The CDR3 runs 16 residues. CDR1 and CDR2 (germline): SGHRS, YFSETQ. The protocol was immunoSEQ multiplex PCR, while the TCRdb copy is restricted to in-frame clones and leaves out a portion. The sample has about 130,000 clones, approximately 90% seen once; the top ten hold 6.2%. A few counts support this clone. No antigen is known for it. V gene TRBV5-1 combines with J gene TRBJ2-7, with D possibly being TRBD1 (5 bases). The source material was PBMCs. The sequence came from a woman aged 30 to 39 in good health and CMV-seropositive. As DNA, the CDR3 is TGCGCCAGCAGCACCTCCGAACAGGCTTACTCCTACGAGCAGTACTTC. Residues: CASSTSEQAYSYEQYF.